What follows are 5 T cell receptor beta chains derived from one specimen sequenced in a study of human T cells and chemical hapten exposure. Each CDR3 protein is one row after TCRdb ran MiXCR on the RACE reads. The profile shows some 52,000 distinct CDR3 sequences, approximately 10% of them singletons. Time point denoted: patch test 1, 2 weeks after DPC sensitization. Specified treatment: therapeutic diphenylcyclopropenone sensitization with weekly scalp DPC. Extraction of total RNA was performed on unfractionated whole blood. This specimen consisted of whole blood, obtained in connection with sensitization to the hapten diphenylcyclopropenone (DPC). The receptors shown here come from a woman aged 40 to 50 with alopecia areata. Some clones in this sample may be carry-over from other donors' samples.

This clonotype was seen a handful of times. The CDR3 spells CASSPSGRYGYTF. The DNA for the CDR3 is TGTGCCAGCAGCCCAAGTGGGAGGTACGGCTACACCTTC. V usage is TRBV3-1 and J usage is TRBJ1-2; D is undetermined. V was cut by 4 bases and J by 8 bases, with 14 bases left in between. Germline-derived CDR1 and CDR2 are LGHDT and YNNKEL (reference sequence). This CDR3 is 13 amino acids long. The full variable domain, rest sourced from reference TRBV3-1 and TRBJ1-2, is DTAVSQTPKYLVTQMGNDKSIKCEQNLGHDTMYWYKQDSKKFLKIMFSYNNKELIINETVPNRFSPKSPDKAHLNLHINSLELGDSAVYFCASSPSGRYGYTFGSGTRLTVV.

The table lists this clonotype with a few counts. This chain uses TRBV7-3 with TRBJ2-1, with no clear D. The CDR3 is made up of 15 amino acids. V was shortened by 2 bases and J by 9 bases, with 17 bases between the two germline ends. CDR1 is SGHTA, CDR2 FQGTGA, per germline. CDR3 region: CASSLYANLDAEQFF. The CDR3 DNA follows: TGTGCCAGCAGCTTATATGCCAACTTGGACGCTGAGCAGTTCTTC.

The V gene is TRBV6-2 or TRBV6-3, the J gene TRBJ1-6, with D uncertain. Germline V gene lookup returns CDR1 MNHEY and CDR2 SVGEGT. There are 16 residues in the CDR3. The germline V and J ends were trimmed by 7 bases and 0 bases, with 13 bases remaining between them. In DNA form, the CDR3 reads TGTGCCAGCAATAAGTTCAGGAGCTCCTATAATTCACCCCTCCACTTT. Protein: CASNKFRSSYNSPLHF.

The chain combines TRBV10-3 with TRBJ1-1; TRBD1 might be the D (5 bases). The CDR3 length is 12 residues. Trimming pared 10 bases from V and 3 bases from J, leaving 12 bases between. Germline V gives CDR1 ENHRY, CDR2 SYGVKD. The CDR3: CATQGRDTEAFF. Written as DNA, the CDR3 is TGTGCCACCCAGGGTAGGGACACTGAAGCTTTCTTT.

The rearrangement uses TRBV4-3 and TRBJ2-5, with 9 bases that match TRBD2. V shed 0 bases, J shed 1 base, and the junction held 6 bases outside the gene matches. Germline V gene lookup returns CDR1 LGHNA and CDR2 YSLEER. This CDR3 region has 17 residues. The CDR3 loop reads CASSQDWSRGGQETQYF. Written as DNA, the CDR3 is TGCGCCAGCAGCCAAGATTGGTCGCGGGGGGGCCAAGAGACCCAGTACTTC.